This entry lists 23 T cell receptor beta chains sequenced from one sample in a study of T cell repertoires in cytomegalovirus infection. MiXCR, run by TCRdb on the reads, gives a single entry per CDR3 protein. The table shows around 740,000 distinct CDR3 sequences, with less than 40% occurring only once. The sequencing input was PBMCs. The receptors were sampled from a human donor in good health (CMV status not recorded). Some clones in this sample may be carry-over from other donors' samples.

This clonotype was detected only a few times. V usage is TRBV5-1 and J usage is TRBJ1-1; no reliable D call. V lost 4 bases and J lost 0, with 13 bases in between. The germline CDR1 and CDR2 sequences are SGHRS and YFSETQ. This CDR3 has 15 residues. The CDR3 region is CASSPLWELNTEAFF. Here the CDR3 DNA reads TGCGCCAGCAGCCCTCTGTGGGAGCTGAACACTGAAGCTTTCTTT.

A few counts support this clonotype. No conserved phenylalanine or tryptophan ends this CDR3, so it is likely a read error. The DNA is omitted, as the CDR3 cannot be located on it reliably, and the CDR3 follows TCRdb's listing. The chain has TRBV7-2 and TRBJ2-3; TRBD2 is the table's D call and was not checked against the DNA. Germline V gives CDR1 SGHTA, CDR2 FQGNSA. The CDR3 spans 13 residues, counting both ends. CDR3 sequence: CASSLRGALAGTL.

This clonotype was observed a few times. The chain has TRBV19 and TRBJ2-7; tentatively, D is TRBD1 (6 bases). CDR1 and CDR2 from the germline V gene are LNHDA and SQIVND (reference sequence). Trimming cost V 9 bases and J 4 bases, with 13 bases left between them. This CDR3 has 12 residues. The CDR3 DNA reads TGTGCCAGCCGCGGACAGCGGTACGAGCAGTACTTC. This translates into CASRGQRYEQYF. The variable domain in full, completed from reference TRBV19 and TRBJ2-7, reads DGGITQSPKYLFRKEGQNVTLSCEQNLNHDAMYWYRQDPGQGLRLIYYSQIVNDFQKGDIAEGYSVSREKKESFPLTVTSAQKNPTAFYLCASRGQRYEQYFGPGTRLTVT.

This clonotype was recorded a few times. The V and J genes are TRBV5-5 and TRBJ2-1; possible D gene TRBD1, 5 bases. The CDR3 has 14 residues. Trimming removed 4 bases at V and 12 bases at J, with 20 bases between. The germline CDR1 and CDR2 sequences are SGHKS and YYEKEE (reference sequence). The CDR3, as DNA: TGTGCCAGCAGCGTGATATCTAGGGGCCCAGGGCAGTTCTTC. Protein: CASSVISRGPGQFF.

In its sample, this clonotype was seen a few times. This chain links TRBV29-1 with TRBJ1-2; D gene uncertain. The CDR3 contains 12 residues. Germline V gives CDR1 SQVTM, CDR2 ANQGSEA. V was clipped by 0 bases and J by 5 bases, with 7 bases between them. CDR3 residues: CSVEDVGYGYTF. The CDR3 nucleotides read TGCAGCGTTGAAGATGTAGGGTATGGCTACACCTTC.

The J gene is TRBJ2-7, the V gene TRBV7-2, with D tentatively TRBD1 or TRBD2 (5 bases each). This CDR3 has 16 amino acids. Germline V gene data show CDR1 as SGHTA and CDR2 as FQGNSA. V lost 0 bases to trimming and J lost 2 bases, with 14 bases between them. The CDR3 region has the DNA TGTGCCAGCAGCTTAGCACGCGGGCAGGGAACCTACGAGCAGTACTTC. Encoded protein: CASSLARGQGTYEQYF. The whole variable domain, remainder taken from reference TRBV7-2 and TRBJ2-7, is GAGVSQSPSNKVTEKGKDVELRCDPISGHTALYWYRQSLGQGLEFLIYFQGNSAPDKSGLPSDRFSAERTGGSVSTLTIQRTQQEDSAVYLCASSLARGQGTYEQYFGPGTRLTVT.

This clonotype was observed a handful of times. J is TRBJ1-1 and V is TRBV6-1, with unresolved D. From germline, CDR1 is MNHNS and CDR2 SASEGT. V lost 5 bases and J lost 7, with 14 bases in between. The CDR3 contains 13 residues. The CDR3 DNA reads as TGTGCCAGCAGTTCGGTCGTGCGGAATGAAGCTTTCTTT. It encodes CASSSVVRNEAFF.

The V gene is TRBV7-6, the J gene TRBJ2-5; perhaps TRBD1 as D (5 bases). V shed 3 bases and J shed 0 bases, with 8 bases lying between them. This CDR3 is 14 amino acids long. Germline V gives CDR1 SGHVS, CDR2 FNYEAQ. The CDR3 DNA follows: TGTGCCAGCAGCTTTCTCAGGGACCAAGAGACCCAGTACTTC. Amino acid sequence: CASSFLRDQETQYF. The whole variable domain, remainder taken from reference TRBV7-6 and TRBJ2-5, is GAGVSQSPRYKVTKRGQDVALRCDPISGHVSLYWYRQALGQGPEFLTYFNYEAQQDKSGLPNDRFSAERPEGSISTLTIQRTEQRDSAMYRCASSFLRDQETQYFGPGTRLLVL.

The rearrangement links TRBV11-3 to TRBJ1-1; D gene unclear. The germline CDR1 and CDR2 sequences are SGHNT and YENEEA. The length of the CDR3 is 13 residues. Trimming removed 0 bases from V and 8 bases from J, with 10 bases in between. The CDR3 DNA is TGTGCCAGCAGCTTAGATTTAAAGGAGGAAGCTTTCTTT. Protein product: CASSLDLKEEAFF.

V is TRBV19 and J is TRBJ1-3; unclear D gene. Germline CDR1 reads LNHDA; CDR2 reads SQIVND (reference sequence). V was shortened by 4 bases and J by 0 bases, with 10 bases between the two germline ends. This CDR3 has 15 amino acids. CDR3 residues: CASSSRTPSGNTIYF. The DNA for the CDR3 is TGTGCCAGTAGTAGCCGTACTCCCTCTGGAAACACCATATATTTT.

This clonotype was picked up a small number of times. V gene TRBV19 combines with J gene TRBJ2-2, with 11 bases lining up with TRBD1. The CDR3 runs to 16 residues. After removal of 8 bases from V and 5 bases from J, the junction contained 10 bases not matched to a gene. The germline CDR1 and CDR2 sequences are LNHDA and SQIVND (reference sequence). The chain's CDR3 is CASSPWTGGGTGELFF. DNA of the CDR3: TGTGCCAGTTCACCCTGGACAGGGGGCGGAACCGGGGAGCTGTTTTTT.

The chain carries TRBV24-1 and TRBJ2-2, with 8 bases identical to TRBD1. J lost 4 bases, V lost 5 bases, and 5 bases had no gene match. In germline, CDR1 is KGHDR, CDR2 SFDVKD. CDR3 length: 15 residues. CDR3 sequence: CATSVPGGPTGELFF. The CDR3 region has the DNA TGTGCCACCAGTGTCCCAGGGGGCCCCACCGGGGAGCTGTTTTTT.

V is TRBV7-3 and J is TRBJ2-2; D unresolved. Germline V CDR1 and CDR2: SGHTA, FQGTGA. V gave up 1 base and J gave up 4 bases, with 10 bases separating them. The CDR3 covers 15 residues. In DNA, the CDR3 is TGTGCCAGCAGCTTAAATGCAGGAGTCACCGGGGAGCTGTTTTTT. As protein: CASSLNAGVTGELFF.

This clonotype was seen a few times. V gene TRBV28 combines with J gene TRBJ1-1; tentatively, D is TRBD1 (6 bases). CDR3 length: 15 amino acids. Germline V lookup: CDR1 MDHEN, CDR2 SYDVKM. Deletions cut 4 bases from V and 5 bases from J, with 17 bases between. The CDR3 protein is CASSSPGEGGTEAFF. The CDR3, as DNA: TGTGCCAGCAGTTCCCCCGGAGAAGGGGGGACTGAAGCTTTCTTT.

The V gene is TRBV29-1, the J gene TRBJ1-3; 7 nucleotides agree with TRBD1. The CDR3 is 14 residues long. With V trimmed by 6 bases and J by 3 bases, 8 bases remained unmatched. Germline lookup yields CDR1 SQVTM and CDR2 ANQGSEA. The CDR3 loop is CSVDNTGDGNTIYF. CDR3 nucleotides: TGCAGCGTCGATAATACAGGGGATGGAAACACCATATATTTT. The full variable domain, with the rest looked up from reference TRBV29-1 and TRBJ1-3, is SAVISQKPSRDICQRGTSLTIQCQVDSQVTMMFWYRQQPGQSLTLIATANQGSEATYESGFVIDKFPISRPNLTFSTLTVSNMSPEDSSIYLCSVDNTGDGNTIYFGEGSWLTVV.

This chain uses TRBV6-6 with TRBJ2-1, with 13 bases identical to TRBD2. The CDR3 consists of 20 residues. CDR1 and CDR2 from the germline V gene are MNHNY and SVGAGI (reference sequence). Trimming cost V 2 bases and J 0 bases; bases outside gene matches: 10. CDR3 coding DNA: TGTGCCAGCAGTTACGGCCGGGGGACTAGCGGGGCGAGCTCCTACAATGAGCAGTTCTTC. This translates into CASSYGRGTSGASSYNEQFF.

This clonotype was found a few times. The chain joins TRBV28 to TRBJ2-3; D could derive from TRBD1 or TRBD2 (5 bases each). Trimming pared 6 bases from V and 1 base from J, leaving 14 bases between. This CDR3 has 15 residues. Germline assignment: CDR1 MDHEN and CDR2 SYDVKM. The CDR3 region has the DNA TGTGCCAGCAGGTTACCCGGGACGGGCACAGATACGCAGTATTTT. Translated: CASRLPGTGTDTQYF.

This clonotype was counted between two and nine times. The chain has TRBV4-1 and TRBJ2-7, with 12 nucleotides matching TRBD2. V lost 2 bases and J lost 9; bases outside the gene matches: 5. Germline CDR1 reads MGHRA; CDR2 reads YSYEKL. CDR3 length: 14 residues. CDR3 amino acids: CASSQRLAGVLQYF. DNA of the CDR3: TGCGCCAGCAGCCAAAGACTAGCGGGGGTACTGCAGTACTTC.

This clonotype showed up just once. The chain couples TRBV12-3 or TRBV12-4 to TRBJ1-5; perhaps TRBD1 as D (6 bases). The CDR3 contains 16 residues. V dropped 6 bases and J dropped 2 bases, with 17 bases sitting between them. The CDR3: CASRQQTGTGNQPQHF. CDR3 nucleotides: TGTGCCAGCAGGCAACAGACAGGAACGGGCAATCAGCCCCAGCATTTT.

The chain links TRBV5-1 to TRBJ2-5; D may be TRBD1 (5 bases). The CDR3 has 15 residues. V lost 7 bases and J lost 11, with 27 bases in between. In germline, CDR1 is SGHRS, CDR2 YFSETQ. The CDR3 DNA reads TGCGCCAGCCAACTCCCAACTGCGGACATCACGATGCAGTACTTC. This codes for CASQLPTADITMQYF. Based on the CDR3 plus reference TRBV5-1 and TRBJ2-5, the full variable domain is KAGVTQTPRYLIKTRGQQVTLSCSPISGHRSVSWYQQTPGQGLQFLFEYFSETQRNKGNFPGRFSGRQFSNSRSEMNVSTLELGDSALYLCASQLPTADITMQYFGPGTRLLVL.

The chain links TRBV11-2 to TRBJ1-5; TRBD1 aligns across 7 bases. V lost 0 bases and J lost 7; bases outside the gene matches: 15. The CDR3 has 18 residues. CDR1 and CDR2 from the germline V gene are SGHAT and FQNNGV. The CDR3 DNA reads TGTGCCAGCAGCTTAGAGAGGAGGGGGCTCGTAGAGGTCCAGCCCCAGCATTTT. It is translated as CASSLERRGLVEVQPQHF. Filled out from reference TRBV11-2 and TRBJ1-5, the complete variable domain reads EAGVAQSPRYKIIEKRQSVAFWCNPISGHATLYWYQQILGQGPKLLIQFQNNGVVDDSQLPKDRFSAERLKGVDSTLKIQPAKLEDSAVYLCASSLERRGLVEVQPQHFGDGTRLSIL.

CDR3 nucleotides: TGTGCCAGCAGTTACCCTCGAGCGGGAGGAAATGAGCAGTTCTTC. Residues: CASSYPRAGGNEQFF. This rearrangement joins TRBV6-5 to TRBJ2-1; 9 bases map to TRBD2. Germline V gives CDR1 MNHEY, CDR2 SVGAGI. V lost 2 bases, J lost 7 bases, and 6 bases stayed unmatched. The CDR3 runs to 15 residues.

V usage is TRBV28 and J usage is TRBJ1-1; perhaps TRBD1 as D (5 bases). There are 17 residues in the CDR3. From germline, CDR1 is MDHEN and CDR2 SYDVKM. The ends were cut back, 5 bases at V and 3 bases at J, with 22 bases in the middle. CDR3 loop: CASSRAVAGGRDTEAFF. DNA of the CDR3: TGTGCCAGCAGTCGGGCCGTTGCCGGGGGAAGGGACACTGAAGCTTTCTTT.